This entry is about one TCR beta chain. Its binding antigen is unknown. Per-base quality was not reported, and no clone a single base away is much larger than it. Library generation was performed with 5' RACE. The listed sequencing device is NextSeq 500. To correct for sequencing error and PCR bias, the TCR library protocol tagged individual cDNA molecules with unique molecular identifiers. TCR alpha and beta chains were both sequenced, and the abundances of alpha and beta sequences in each sample were closely correlated with each other. Per the original workflow: Decombinator V4 was used to annotate TCR sequences for V gene, J gene and CDR3. TCRs were defined as expanded if a significant change between any two time points was detected under a Poisson model with p below 0.0001. TCR abundances were normalised to the total number of TCRs sequenced per sample and were expressed as counts per million. MAIT TCRs were defined by TRAV1-2 paired with TRAJ12, TRAJ20 or TRAJ33, and iNKT TCRs by TRAV10 paired with TRAJ18. A search of VDJdb, accessed on 1 November 2021, was run for TCRs annotated to CMV, EBV and SARS-CoV-2, with TCRs annotated for multiple antigens excluded. TCRdb ran its own pipeline on the public reads, namely fastp trimming at Q25 and MiXCR clone calling, and kept in-frame beta chains. Every CDR3 protein is listed once, alongside the most common genes and DNA of its rows. In this record, the V and J calls reflect TCRdb's handling and not the investigators' own analysis. Present in this sample are fewer than 110,000 distinct CDR3 sequences, around 10% of which were seen just once. More than 6.5% of the sample goes to the ten largest clones.

As encoded in the germline V gene, CDR1 is SGHTA while CDR2 is FQGNSA. The CDR3 goes from the cysteine to the phenylalanine over 12 residues. Only CDR3 DNA remains: 36 bases, in frame from the first base. The junction shows trimming of 5 bases on V and 5 bases on J, plus 8 bases between the germline ends. The sample belongs to a study of early T cells in non-severe SARS-CoV-2 infection (dated by TCRdb to about 2021). For context, the study as a whole: Because TCR sequencing relied on bulk RNA taken from unsorted whole blood, pairing of alpha and beta chains was not possible.

This was a case-control study nested in a cohort of healthcare workers in London, UK, who had nasopharyngeal swab PCR tests and blood samples taken every week. Healthcare workers were recruited between 23 and 31 March 2020, during the week of the UK lockdown, and were followed weekly for up to about 15 weeks. What the study reported, not specific to this receptor: Matching against VDJdb was skewed toward anti-spike CD8 responses, likely underestimated virus-specific expansions, and missed private and CD4 specificities.

The sequence was collected from an adult who was a healthcare worker with PCR-confirmed SARS-CoV-2 infection or an uninfected control (not recorded which). The V gene is TRBV7-2 and the J gene is TRBJ2-3, with a weak D call of TRBD2 (5 bases match). Sequencing used whole blood. The CDR3 protein is CASSIGLDTQYF. The sequenced DNA: TGTGCCAGCAGCATCGGACTAGATACGCAGTATTTT.